A selection of T cell receptor beta chains follows, all from one sample in a study of identical twins. MiXCR, applied by TCRdb to the 5' RACE reads, yields one record per CDR3 protein. The table shows fewer than 800,000 distinct CDR3 sequences, with just over 7% occurring only once. The data were also submitted as part of a second study, on yellow fever vaccine responses in identical twins.

Sequencing used PBMCs. The origin of the receptors is a woman between 18 and 30 years old in good health. Each CDR3 is given with its conserved first and last residue. Fields, in order: V gene, D gene, clone size, J gene, CDR3 protein, CDR3 DNA. D genes are given only for firm matches. Not all rows give a size; the values are once, few, many and, for expanded clones, a class.

>TRBV29-1|TRBD2|few|TRBJ2-1
CSVWWGGKPNEQFF
TGCAGCGTTTGGTGGGGGGGGAAGCCAAATGAGCAGTTCTTC
>TRBV6-5|-|many|TRBJ2-5
CASSYSASSFSGETQYF
TGTGCCAGCAGTTACTCGGCTAGCAGTTTTTCGGGAGAGACCCAGTACTTC
>TRBV28|TRBD1|many|TRBJ2-1
CASRPPTGDPYNEQFF
TGTGCCAGCAGACCTCCCACAGGGGACCCCTACAATGAGCAGTTCTTC
>TRBV12-3/TRBV12-4|-|many|TRBJ2-1
CASNKLDEQFF
TGTGCCAGCAACAAGTTAGATGAGCAGTTCTTC
>TRBV15|TRBD2|few|TRBJ2-2
CATSPRGGLPGELFF
TGTGCCACCAGCCCACGCGGGGGGCTTCCCGGGGAGCTGTTTTTT
>TRBV4-2|TRBD2|-|TRBJ2-7
CASSPSLEGRAEYEQYF
TGTGCCAGCAGCCCATCCCTGGAGGGGAGGGCCGAGTACGAGCAGTACTTC
>TRBV20-1|TRBD1|few|TRBJ1-5
CSARDQSQGGPPQHF
TGCAGTGCTAGAGATCAGTCACAGGGGGGTCCGCCCCAGCATTTT
>TRBV29-1|-|many|TRBJ1-5
CSVGDSNQPQHF
TGCAGTGTCGGGGATAGCAATCAGCCCCAGCATTTT
>TRBV6-4|TRBD2|-|TRBJ2-1
CASSGGLAGEEQFF
TGTGCCAGCAGTGGTGGACTAGCGGGAGAAGAGCAGTTCTTC
>TRBV6-5|TRBD2|-|TRBJ2-3
CASSYSSGGRPLGDTQYF
TGTGCCAGCAGTTACTCTAGCGGGGGGCGACCCCTTGGAGATACGCAGTATTTT
>TRBV9|TRBD2|few|TRBJ2-1
CASSGLAVTYNEQFF
TGTGCCAGCAGCGGACTAGCGGTCACCTACAATGAGCAGTTCTTC
>TRBV5-1|-|many|TRBJ2-2
CASKRRENTGELFF
TGCGCCAGCAAACGGCGGGAGAACACCGGGGAGCTGTTTTTT
>TRBV7-3|TRBD1|few|TRBJ2-4
CASSLQGAGDIQYF
TGTGCCAGCAGCTTACAGGGGGCCGGGGACATTCAGTACTTC
>TRBV5-5|TRBD1|few|TRBJ1-3
CASSLIDVDRGPGNTIYF
TGTGCCAGCAGCTTAATAGACGTCGACAGGGGGCCTGGAAACACCATATATTTT
>TRBV7-9|TRBD1|few|TRBJ2-7
CASSPRDRDEQYF
TGTGCCAGCAGCCCCCGGGACAGGGACGAGCAGTACTTC
>TRBV7-9|TRBD1|few|TRBJ2-7
CASSRGQGTYYEQYF
TGTGCCAGCAGTCGCGGACAGGGAACCTACTACGAGCAGTACTTC
>TRBV4-1|-|few|TRBJ1-1
CASSQDPGSTEAFF
TGCGCCAGCAGCCAAGATCCAGGGAGCACTGAAGCTTTCTTT
>TRBV12-3/TRBV12-4|-|many|TRBJ2-1
CASSPTRYNEQFF
TGTGCCAGCAGCCCGACTAGGTACAATGAGCAGTTCTTC
>TRBV4-2|TRBD2|few|TRBJ2-7
CASSQGGLAQTYEQYF
TGTGCCAGCAGCCAAGGGGGACTAGCCCAAACCTACGAGCAGTACTTC
>TRBV7-3|-|-|TRBJ2-4
CDSSGGYVENIQYF
TGTGACAGCAGCGGCGGGTACGTCGAAAACATTCAGTACTTC
>TRBV20-1|-|few|TRBJ1-5
CSAREGYSNQPQHF
TGCAGTGCGAGGGAGGGGTATAGCAATCAGCCCCAGCATTTT
>TRBV14|-|few|TRBJ2-5
CASSQFLSGARETQYF
TGTGCCAGCAGCCAATTCTTATCGGGAGCGAGAGAGACCCAGTACTTC
>TRBV6-1|TRBD2|-|TRBJ2-1
CASSEWPVASGSNEQFF
TGTGCCAGCAGCGAATGGCCGGTGGCTAGCGGGAGTAATGAGCAGTTCTTC
>TRBV19|TRBD2|few|TRBJ2-1
CASSIGLAGGFNEQFF
TGTGCCAGTAGTATTGGGTTAGCGGGGGGATTCAATGAGCAGTTCTTC
>TRBV3-1|-|-|TRBJ2-2
CASTKGLMNTGELFF
TGTGCCAGCACCAAGGGACTCATGAACACCGGGGAGCTGTTTTTT
>TRBV5-1|-|-|TRBJ2-7
CASRSRGDSYEQYF
TGCGCCAGCAGGTCGAGGGGAGATTCCTACGAGCAGTACTTC
>TRBV9|TRBD2|-|TRBJ2-3
CASSPSSGNTDTQYF
TGTGCCAGCAGCCCTTCTAGCGGCAACACAGATACGCAGTATTTT
>TRBV20-1|TRBD2|-|TRBJ2-3
CSASLPSGSGGPTSRDTQYF
TGCAGTGCTAGTCTCCCTAGCGGGAGTGGGGGCCCAACCAGTAGGGATACGCAGTATTTT
>TRBV25-1|-|many|TRBJ1-1
CASKTVGGTNTEAFF
TGTGCCAGCAAAACCGTCGGGGGCACGAACACTGAAGCTTTCTTT
>TRBV12-3/TRBV12-4|-|many|TRBJ1-5
CASSLVAGWDQPQHF
TGTGCCAGCAGTTTAGTGGCGGGGTGGGATCAGCCCCAGCATTTT
>TRBV12-5|-|-|TRBJ2-2
CASGLETGRTGELFF
TGTGCTAGTGGTTTGGAGACAGGGAGGACCGGGGAGCTGTTTTTT
>TRBV28|TRBD1|few|TRBJ1-5
CASSDFGTGGYQPQHF
TGTGCCAGCAGTGACTTCGGGACAGGGGGCTATCAGCCCCAGCATTTT
>TRBV6-1|-|many|TRBJ1-1
CATQDVRRTEAFF
TGTGCCACCCAGGACGTCAGGCGCACTGAAGCTTTCTTT
>TRBV5-5|-|few|TRBJ2-1
CASSSSHGPYNEQFF
TGTGCCAGCAGCTCCTCTCACGGACCGTACAATGAGCAGTTCTTC
>TRBV10-3|TRBD2|many|TRBJ2-4
CAISDILAGGRNIQYF
TGTGCCATCAGTGATATCCTAGCGGGAGGACGGAACATTCAGTACTTC
>TRBV3-1|-|-|TRBJ1-2
CASSQDLRENYGYTF
TGTGCCAGCAGCCAAGATCTACGGGAGAACTATGGCTACACCTTC
>TRBV29-1|TRBD2|many|TRBJ2-3
CSVVRLAGGSDTQYF
TGCAGCGTTGTTAGGCTAGCGGGAGGTTCAGATACGCAGTATTTT
>TRBV12-3/TRBV12-4|-|many|TRBJ2-7
CASSWGSYEQYF
TGTGCCAGCAGCTGGGGTTCGTACGAGCAGTACTTC
>TRBV20-1|TRBD1|few|TRBJ2-7
CSAPSPGQGFYEQYF
TGCAGTGCCCCTTCCCCGGGACAGGGTTTTTACGAGCAGTACTTC
>TRBV6-1|TRBD2|many|TRBJ2-2
CASRHRLAGLTGELFF
TGTGCCAGCAGACACCGGCTAGCGGGGCTCACCGGGGAGCTGTTTTTT
>TRBV6-5|-|-|TRBJ2-2
CASSYRDGTGELFF
TGTGCCAGCAGTTACCGGGACGGCACCGGGGAGCTGTTTTTT
>TRBV29-1|-|few|TRBJ2-5
CSAGTWETQYF
TGCAGCGCAGGGACGTGGGAGACCCAGTACTTC
>TRBV5-1|-|many|TRBJ1-3
CASSFGRGPGNTIYF
TGCGCCAGCAGCTTCGGACGAGGGCCTGGAAACACCATATATTTT
>TRBV10-2|TRBD1|many|TRBJ2-1
CASSGDRFYNEQFF
TGCGCCAGCAGTGGGGACAGATTCTACAATGAGCAGTTCTTC
>TRBV7-9|-|many|TRBJ1-2
CASSYPGLNYGYTF
TGTGCCAGCAGCTACCCAGGACTGAACTATGGCTACACCTTC
>TRBV20-1|TRBD1|-|TRBJ2-3
CSAGQGFTDTQYF
TGCAGTGCGGGACAGGGGTTCACAGATACGCAGTATTTT
>TRBV7-9|TRBD2|-|TRBJ2-5
CASSSMGGSAQETQYF
TGTGCCAGCAGCTCGATGGGCGGGAGTGCGCAAGAGACCCAGTACTTC
>TRBV27|TRBD1|few|TRBJ2-2
CASSRGTGGKETGELFF
TGTGCCAGCAGCCGGGGGACAGGGGGCAAGGAGACCGGGGAGCTGTTTTTT